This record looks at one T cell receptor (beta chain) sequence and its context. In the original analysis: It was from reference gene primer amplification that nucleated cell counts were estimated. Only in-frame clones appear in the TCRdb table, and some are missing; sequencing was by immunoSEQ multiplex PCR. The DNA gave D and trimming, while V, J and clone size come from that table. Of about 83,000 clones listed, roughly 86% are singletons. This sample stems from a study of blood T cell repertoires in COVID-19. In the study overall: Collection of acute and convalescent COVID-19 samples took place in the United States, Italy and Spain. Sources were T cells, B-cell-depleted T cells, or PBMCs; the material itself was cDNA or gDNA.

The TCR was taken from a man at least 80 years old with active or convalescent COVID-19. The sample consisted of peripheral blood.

For the CDR3, the DNA is TGTGCCAGTAGTATCGGGGTTGGCCAGCCCCAGCATTTT. Encoded protein: CASSIGVGQPQHF. The gene calls are TRBV19 and TRBJ1-5; D is unclear. Trimming left V 3 bases short and J 7 bases short, with 10 bases between. Germline assignment: CDR1 LNHDA and CDR2 SQIVND (reference sequence). The CDR3 runs 13 residues.